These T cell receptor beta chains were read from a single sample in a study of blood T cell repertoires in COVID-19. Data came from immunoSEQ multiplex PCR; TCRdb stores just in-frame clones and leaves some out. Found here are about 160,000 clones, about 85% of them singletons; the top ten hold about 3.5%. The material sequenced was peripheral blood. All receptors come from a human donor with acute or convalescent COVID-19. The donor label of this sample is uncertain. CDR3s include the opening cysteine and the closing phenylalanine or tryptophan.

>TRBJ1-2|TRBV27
CASSLSKAGVGIYGYTF
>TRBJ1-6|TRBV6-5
CAGRQGGGPLHF
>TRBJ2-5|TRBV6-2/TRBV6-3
CASSYSGGASETQYF
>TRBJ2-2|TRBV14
CASSRRTSGNQNTGELFF
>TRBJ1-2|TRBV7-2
CASSLWQANYGYTF
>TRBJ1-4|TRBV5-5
CASSLADRGNEKLFF
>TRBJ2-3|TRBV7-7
CASSPRRQGFSTDTQYF
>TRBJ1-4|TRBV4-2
CASSPGEVKLFF
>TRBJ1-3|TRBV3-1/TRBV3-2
CASSQMYSSGNTIYF
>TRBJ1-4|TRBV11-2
CASSRDRSIEKLFF
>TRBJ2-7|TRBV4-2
CASSQGDRAEQYF
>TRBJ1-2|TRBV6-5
CASSYSKNKEGYTF
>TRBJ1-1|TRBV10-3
CAISEPGQGAREAFF
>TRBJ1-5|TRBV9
CASSVGMGREANQPQHF
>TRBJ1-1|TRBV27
CASSFVRDRGSEAFF
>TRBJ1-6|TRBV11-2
CASSLGRNSPLHF
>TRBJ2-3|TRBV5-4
CASSFPRGAETDTQYF
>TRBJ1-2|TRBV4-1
CASSQGLNGFHGYTF
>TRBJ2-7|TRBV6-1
CASSEAGGGSYEQYF
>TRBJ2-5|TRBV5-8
CASSSGTSGGADETQYF
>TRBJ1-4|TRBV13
CASSPKVYQGQIINEKLFF
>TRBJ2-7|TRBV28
CASSLTGQGANEQYF
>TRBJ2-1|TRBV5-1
CASSLEGRGLYNEQFF
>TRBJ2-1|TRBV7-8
CASSLFTGGAYNEQFF
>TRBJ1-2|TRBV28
CASREDSRRLGYTF
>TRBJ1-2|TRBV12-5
CASGARRGAFYGYTF
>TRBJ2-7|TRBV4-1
CASSQVTSVYYEQYF
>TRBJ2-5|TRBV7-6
CASSFSPRGYQETQYF
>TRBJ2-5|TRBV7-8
CASSLSGGAETQYF
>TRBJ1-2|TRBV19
CASSISRPTTGGGYGYTF
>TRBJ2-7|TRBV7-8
CASSLATGGGGNSYEQYF
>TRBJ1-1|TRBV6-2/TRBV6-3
CASSDRGNTEAFF
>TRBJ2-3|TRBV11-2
CASSMLAGGYTSTDTQYF
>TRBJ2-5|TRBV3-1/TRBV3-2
CASSQIRQGGRETQYF
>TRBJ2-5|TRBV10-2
CASSGYTEAQGAPWTQYF
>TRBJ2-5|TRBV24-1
CATSDSNYEAGETQYF
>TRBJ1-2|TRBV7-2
CASSLALQNYGYTF
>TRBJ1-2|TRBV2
CASIPGQRLNYGYTF
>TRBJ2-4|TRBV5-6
CASSSWSGGKNIQYF
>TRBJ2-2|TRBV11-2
CASSLGALSSGELFF
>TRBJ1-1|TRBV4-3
CASSPLEGNTEAFF
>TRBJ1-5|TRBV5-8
CASSSDRGLNQPQHF
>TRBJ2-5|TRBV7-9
CASSLDSSETQYF
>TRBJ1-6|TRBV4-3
CASSQDRLTGSSYNSPLHF
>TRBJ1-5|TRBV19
CASQVGSTNSNQPQHF
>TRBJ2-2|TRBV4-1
CASSQASWRGGPGELFF
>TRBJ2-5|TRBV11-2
CASSKLSREEETQYF
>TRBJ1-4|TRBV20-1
CSASGQGAANEKLFF
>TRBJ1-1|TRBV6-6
CASSPRRPPGYRVTEAFF
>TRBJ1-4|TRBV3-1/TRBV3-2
CASASLGATNEKLFF
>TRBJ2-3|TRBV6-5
CASSSGRGFTDTQYF